Listed here are 21 T cell receptor beta chains from one sample, sequenced in a study of T cells in Graves' hyperthyroidism and ophthalmopathy. RNA transcripts yielded amplified TCR beta CDR3 regions. The HTBI set primed first-round TCR CDR3 RT-PCR. TCRdb independently ran MiXCR on the multiplex PCR reads; one entry per CDR3 protein. The repertoire includes about 530,000 distinct CDR3 sequences, about 15% of them detected once, and about 16% sits in the top ten. The sequencing sample was made of blood. These receptors were obtained from a woman under 30 with Graves' ophthalmopathy.

CDR3 DNA sequence: TGTGCCAGCAGCTATAACCCGAGGAACACTGAAGCTTTCTTT. Translating it yields CASSYNPRNTEAFF. The chain employs TRBV5-6 and TRBJ1-1; D is undetermined. The V end was cut by 3 bases, the J end by 1 base, with 10 bases between. The CDR3 runs 14 residues. Germline V gene lookup returns CDR1 SGHDT and CDR2 YYEEEE.

This clonotype was observed a few times. The V and J genes are TRBV12-3 or TRBV12-4 and TRBJ2-1, with TRBD2 identical over 11 bases. V was pared by 5 bases and J by 5 bases, with 5 bases of the junction left unmatched. CDR3 length equals 15 residues. The CDR3 sequence: CASSALAGGNNEQFF. In nucleotides, the CDR3 is TGTGCCAGCAGTGCATTAGCGGGGGGGAACAATGAGCAGTTCTTC.

V usage is TRBV30 and J usage is TRBJ2-7; 8 bases map to TRBD1. Trimming at V came to 2 bases and at J to 4 bases, leaving 7 bases not matched to a gene. Germline values: CDR1 GTSNPN, CDR2 SVGIG (reference sequence). The CDR3 sequence is 14 residues long. CDR3 sequence reads: CAWSTTGGRYEQYF. CDR3 in DNA: TGTGCCTGGAGTACCACAGGGGGACGTTACGAGCAGTACTTC.

This clonotype came up many times. This chain uses TRBV2 with TRBJ2-1; no clear D. The CDR3 has 14 residues. Trimming cost V 4 bases and J 0 bases, with 7 bases left between them. CDR1 is SNHLY, CDR2 FYNNEI, per germline. CDR3 nucleotide sequence: TGTGCCAGCAGTGCCGGTAGCTCCTACAATGAGCAGTTCTTC. Translating gives CASSAGSSYNEQFF.

This clonotype was counted at least ten times. V gene TRBV6-2 or TRBV6-3 combines with J gene TRBJ2-3; no clear D gene. The germline CDR1 and CDR2 sequences are MNHEY and SVGEGT. CDR3 length: 15 amino acids. The V and J ends lost 2 bases and 0 bases respectively, with 9 bases between them. The CDR3 DNA follows: TGTGCCAGCAGTTACACATATTCTAGCACAGATACGCAGTATTTT. Its translation: CASSYTYSSTDTQYF.

The chain combines TRBV9 with TRBJ1-1; maybe TRBD1 (5 bases). Trimming shortened V by 0 bases and J by 1 base, and 10 bases separated the two germline ends. This CDR3 is built from 15 residues. Germline CDR1 and CDR2: SGDLS and YYNGEE. The CDR3 region is CASSVGARENTEAFF. As DNA, the CDR3 is TGTGCCAGCAGCGTAGGGGCCAGGGAGAACACTGAAGCTTTCTTT.

The V call is TRBV27, the J call TRBJ1-2; D is ambiguous. V was cut by 6 bases and J by 0 bases, with 14 bases left in between. The CDR3 sequence is 15 residues long. Germline V gene sequence: CDR1 MNHEY, CDR2 SMNVEV (reference sequence). In DNA, the CDR3 is TGTGCCAGCAGCCCTATGGAGGGAGCTAACTATGGCTACACCTTC. This gives the protein CASSPMEGANYGYTF.

This clonotype was seen repeatedly, ten times or more. V usage is TRBV7-9 and J usage is TRBJ1-1; 7 bases map to TRBD1. The CDR3 runs to 14 residues. Germline V gene sequence: CDR1 SEHNR, CDR2 FQNEAQ (reference sequence). Losses at the gene ends were 3 bases for V and 3 bases for J; bases not matched to a gene: 4. CDR3 sequence reads: CASSFETGHTEAFF. For the CDR3, the DNA is TGTGCCAGCAGCTTCGAGACAGGGCACACTGAAGCTTTCTTT.

This clonotype was recorded at least ten times. The rearrangement joins TRBV28 to TRBJ1-1, with D perhaps matching TRBD1 (5 bases). Germline V gene lookup returns CDR1 MDHEN and CDR2 SYDVKM. The V end was cut by 5 bases, the J end by 7 bases, with 14 bases between. The length of the CDR3 is 13 residues. The DNA for the CDR3 is TGTGCCAGCAGTCTATACCGGGGGGGTGAAGCTTTCTTT. It codes for CASSLYRGGEAFF.

This clonotype was detected ten times or more. V is TRBV6-2 or TRBV6-3 and J is TRBJ2-1; 7 bases line up with TRBD1. Germline CDR1 and CDR2: MNHEY and SVGEGT. The ends lost 3 bases at V and 5 bases at J; junction bases unmatched: 7. The CDR3 runs 15 residues. CDR3 nucleotide sequence: TGTGCCAGCAGTTATCTAGGGGGCCGGGACAATGAGCAGTTCTTC. This sequence encodes CASSYLGGRDNEQFF.

This clonotype was recorded many times. The chain carries TRBV5-1 and TRBJ2-2; D is perhaps TRBD1 (5 bases). The germline CDR1 and CDR2 sequences are SGHRS and YFSETQ. The CDR3 totals 18 residues. Trimming removed 1 base at V and 4 bases at J, with 20 bases between. CDR3 coding DNA: TGCGCCAGCAGCTTGCCGGGCAGGGTTTTTGGTATCACCGGGGAGCTGTTTTTT. This gives the protein CASSLPGRVFGITGELFF. The complete variable domain, with remaining parts taken from reference TRBV5-1 and TRBJ2-2, reads KAGVTQTPRYLIKTRGQQVTLSCSPISGHRSVSWYQQTPGQGLQFLFEYFSETQRNKGNFPGRFSGRQFSNSRSEMNVSTLELGDSALYLCASSLPGRVFGITGELFFGEGSRLTVL.

This chain joins TRBV2 and TRBJ1-1, with D possibly TRBD1 on 5 matching bases. CDR1 and CDR2 from the germline V gene are SNHLY and FYNNEI. This CDR3 is 14 amino acids long. V lost 3 bases and J 4 bases, leaving 12 bases between the germline ends. The CDR3 coding sequence is TGTGCCAGCAGTGAGGAGGGGCAGGGCACTGAAGCTTTCTTT. It codes for CASSEEGQGTEAFF.

V gene TRBV19 combines with J gene TRBJ2-6, with D maybe TRBD2 (6 bases). Germline V gene data show CDR1 as LNHDA and CDR2 as SQIVND (reference sequence). This CDR3 contains 15 residues. V was pared by 6 bases and J by 0 bases, with 9 bases between. The chain's CDR3 is CASSRRGSGANVLTF. The DNA for the CDR3 is TGTGCCAGTAGCCGGAGGGGCTCTGGGGCCAACGTCCTGACTTTC.

The rearrangement uses TRBV7-2 and TRBJ2-7; unclear D gene. Germline values: CDR1 SGHTA, CDR2 FQGNSA. The CDR3 contains 11 residues. Trimming cost V 5 bases and J 9 bases, with 11 bases left between them. As DNA, the CDR3 is TGTGCCAGCAGCGATGAACCCGTGCAGTACTTC. The encoded protein is CASSDEPVQYF.

This clonotype was picked up a small number of times. The chain employs TRBV20-1 and TRBJ1-5; 10 bases map to TRBD1. The germline CDR1 and CDR2 sequences are DFQATT and SNEGSKA (reference sequence). J was trimmed by 0 bases and V by 6 bases; bases with no gene match: 17. This CDR3 has 19 amino acids. CDR3 in amino acids: CSALQFRDRGPYSNQPQHF. The CDR3 DNA reads TGCAGTGCCCTCCAATTCCGGGACAGGGGACCTTATAGCAATCAGCCCCAGCATTTT.

The table lists this clonotype with a few counts. The chain uses TRBV19 and TRBJ2-7; D perhaps matches TRBD1 (6 bases). Germline V gene data show CDR1 as LNHDA and CDR2 as SQIVND (reference sequence). The CDR3 has 16 residues. Trimming took off 5 bases at V and 0 bases at J, with 17 bases between the two ends. For the CDR3, the DNA is TGTGCCAGTAGTGACCGGGACAACAACCTCTCCTACGAGCAGTACTTC. Translated: CASSDRDNNLSYEQYF.

In this sample, this clonotype turned up many times. The chain has TRBV28 and TRBJ1-4; D might be TRBD1 (6 bases). The CDR3 extends over 15 amino acids. Trimming removed 4 bases from V and 7 bases from J, with 16 bases in between. CDR1 and CDR2 (germline): MDHEN, SYDVKM. CDR3 sequence: CASSSSRGGSEKLFF. CDR3 DNA sequence: TGTGCCAGCAGTTCGAGCAGGGGAGGGAGTGAAAAACTGTTTTTT. The full variable domain, its missing parts supplied by reference TRBV28 and TRBJ1-4, is DVKVTQSSRYLVKRTGEKVFLECVQDMDHENMFWYRQDPGLGLRLIYFSYDVKMKEKGDIPEGYSVSREKKERFSLILESASTNQTSMYLCASSSSRGGSEKLFFGSGTQLSVL.

This clonotype showed up many times. The V and J genes are TRBV6-1 and TRBJ1-5, with a possible D match to TRBD1 (5 bases). Trimming shortened V by 1 base and J by 5 bases, and 9 bases separated the two germline ends. The CDR3 spans 14 residues. The germline V gene has CDR1 MNHNS and CDR2 SASEGT. The CDR3 here is CASSEGGVYQPQHF. In DNA form, the CDR3 reads TGTGCCAGCAGTGAAGGGGGCGTTTATCAGCCCCAGCATTTT.

J is TRBJ1-2 and V is TRBV7-2; D uncertain. The CDR3 runs 13 residues. Trimming removed 5 bases from V and 4 bases from J, with 11 bases in between. Germline V gene lookup returns CDR1 SGHTA and CDR2 FQGNSA. In DNA, the CDR3 is TGTGCCAGCAGCGAGTCTACCATCTATGGCTACACCTTC. Translation: CASSESTIYGYTF.

This clonotype was seen ten or more times. The genes are TRBV3-1 and TRBJ1-1; D unclear. CDR3 size: 12 residues. Trimming took off 9 bases at V and 8 bases at J, with 16 bases between the two ends. Germline V gene data show CDR1 as LGHDT and CDR2 as YNNKEL (reference sequence). The CDR3: CASGDFATEAFF. The CDR3 DNA is TGTGCCAGTGGGGATTTCGCGACAGAAGCTTTCTTT.

This clonotype was found many times. This chain connects TRBV7-9 to TRBJ1-1, with D possibly matching TRBD1 (5 bases). CDR1 and CDR2 from the germline V gene are SEHNR and FQNEAQ (reference sequence). The V end was cut by 1 base, the J end by 12 bases, with 12 bases between. This CDR3 is built from 12 residues. This CDR3 reads CASSLDGGVSFF. The CDR3 coding sequence is TGTGCCAGCAGCTTAGACGGGGGGGTGTCTTTCTTT.